The source of this T cell receptor beta chain is a study of cytomegalovirus exposure and HLA in healthy donors. On the study more broadly: In a later analysis, it was reported that the roughly 120 validation repertoires had been produced on the same platform as the 550 to 850 repertoires belonging to the first cohort.

Here immunoSEQ multiplex PCR was the method, and the copy in TCRdb shows in-frame clones only, minus some. This sample has about 60,000 clones, with over 90% found just once. Study findings and constraints: The study listed roughly 150 cytomegalovirus-associated TCR beta chains. Rare sequences made up most TCRs, while some public TCRs were found in many donors. Subsequent analysis found a tendency for first-cohort TCR clusters to co-occur within the 90 to 150 validation repertoires.

A word on this clone: Its antigen is unknown.

Germline values: CDR1 SQVTM, CDR2 ANQGSEA. Trimming stripped 6 bases from V and 4 bases from J, with 10 bases between. The CDR3 contains 12 residues. This sequence was found in a woman in her late teens or twenties in good health and CMV-seronegative. This sequence joins TRBV29-1 and TRBJ2-1; TRBD2 might be the D (5 bases). The sequenced sample consisted of PBMCs. CDR3 sequence reads: CSVGSGYNEQFF. CDR3 nucleotide sequence: TGCAGCGTGGGGTCGGGGTACAATGAGCAGTTCTTC.